The clone carrying this TCR beta chain appeared once. This specimen belongs to a study of cytomegalovirus exposure and HLA in healthy donors. Germline CDR1 is SGDLS and CDR2 is YYNGEE. This CDR3 region has 16 residues. Losses at the gene ends were 3 bases for V and 1 base for J; bases not matched to a gene: 5. Repertoires were generated with immunoSEQ multiplex PCR, while TCRdb's copy carries only in-frame clones and drops some. The table shows around 100,000 clones, with about 94% occurring only once. Sequenced: PBMCs. The chain couples TRBV9 to TRBJ2-4, with 9 bases matching TRBD1. This clonotype was sampled from a woman younger than 30 in good health and CMV-seronegative. CDR3 protein: CASSGRDRAAKNIQYF. In DNA, the CDR3 is TGTGCCAGCAGCGGCCGGGACAGGGCTGCCAAAAACATTCAGTACTTC.